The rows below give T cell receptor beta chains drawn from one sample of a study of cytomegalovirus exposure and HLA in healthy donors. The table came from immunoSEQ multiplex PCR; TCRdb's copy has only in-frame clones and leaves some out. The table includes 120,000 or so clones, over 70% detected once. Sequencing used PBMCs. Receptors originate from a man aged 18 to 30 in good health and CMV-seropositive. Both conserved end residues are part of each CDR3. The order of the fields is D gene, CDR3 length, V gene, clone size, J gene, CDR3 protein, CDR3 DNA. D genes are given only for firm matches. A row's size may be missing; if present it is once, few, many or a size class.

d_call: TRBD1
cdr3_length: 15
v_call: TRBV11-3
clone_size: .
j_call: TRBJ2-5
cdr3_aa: CASSPSRTGTYGQYF
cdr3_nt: TGTGCCAGCAGCCCATCAAGGACAGGCACCTACGGGCAGTACTTC

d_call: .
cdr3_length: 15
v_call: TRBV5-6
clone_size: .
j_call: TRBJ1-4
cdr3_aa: CAKRVYGRRGEKLFF
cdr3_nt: TGTGCCAAAAGAGTGTACGGCAGACGAGGCGAAAAACTGTTTTTT

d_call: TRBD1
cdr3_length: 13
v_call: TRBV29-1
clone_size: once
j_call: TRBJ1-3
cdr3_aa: CSVQDRAGNTIYF
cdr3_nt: TGCAGCGTCCAAGACAGGGCTGGAAACACCATATATTTT

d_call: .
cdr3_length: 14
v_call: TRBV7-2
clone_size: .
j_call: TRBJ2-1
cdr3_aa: CASSLGGGYNEQFF
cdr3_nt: TGTGCCAGCAGCTTAGGTGGAGGATACAATGAGCAGTTCTTC

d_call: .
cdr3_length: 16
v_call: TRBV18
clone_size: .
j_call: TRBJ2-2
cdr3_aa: CASSPTSLEGTGELFF
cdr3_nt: TGTGCCAGCTCACCAACCTCCCTGGAGGGCACCGGGGAGCTGTTTTTT

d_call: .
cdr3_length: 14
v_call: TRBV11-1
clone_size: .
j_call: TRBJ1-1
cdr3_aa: CASSFGQGRTEAFF
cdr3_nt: TGTGCCAGCAGCTTTGGGCAGGGGCGCACTGAAGCTTTCTTT

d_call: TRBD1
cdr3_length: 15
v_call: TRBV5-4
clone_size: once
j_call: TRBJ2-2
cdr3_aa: CASRSGQGVTGELFF
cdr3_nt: TGTGCCAGCAGATCCGGACAGGGGGTCACCGGGGAGCTGTTTTTT

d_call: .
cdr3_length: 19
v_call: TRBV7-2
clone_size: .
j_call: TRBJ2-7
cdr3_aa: CASSLVPPGLRSTHYEQYF
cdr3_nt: TGTGCCAGCAGCTTAGTTCCACCAGGGCTGCGCTCCACTCACTACGAGCAGTACTTC

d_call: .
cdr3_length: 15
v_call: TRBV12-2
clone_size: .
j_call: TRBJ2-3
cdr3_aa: CASRLGGQGPDTQYF
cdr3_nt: TGTGCAAGTCGCTTAGGGGGGCAGGGTCCAGATACGCAGTATTTT

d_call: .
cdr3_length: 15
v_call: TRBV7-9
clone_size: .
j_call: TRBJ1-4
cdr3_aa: CASSPSGGGSEKLFF
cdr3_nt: TGTGCCAGCAGCCCTTCGGGAGGGGGAAGCGAAAAACTGTTTTTT

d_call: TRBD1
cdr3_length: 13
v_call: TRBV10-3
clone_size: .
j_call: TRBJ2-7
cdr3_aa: CAIEDRATHEQYF
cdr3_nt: TGTGCCATCGAGGACAGGGCTACCCACGAGCAGTACTTC

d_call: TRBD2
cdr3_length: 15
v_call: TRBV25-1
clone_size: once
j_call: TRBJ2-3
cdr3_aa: CASSDVGGSTDTQYF
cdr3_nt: TGTGCCAGCAGTGACGTCGGGGGGTCCACAGATACGCAGTATTTT

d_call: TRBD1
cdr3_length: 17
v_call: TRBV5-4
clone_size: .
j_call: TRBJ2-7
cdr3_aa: CASSAAPKPGQGYEQYF
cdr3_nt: TGTGCCAGCAGCGCCGCCCCTAAACCGGGACAGGGCTACGAGCAGTACTTC

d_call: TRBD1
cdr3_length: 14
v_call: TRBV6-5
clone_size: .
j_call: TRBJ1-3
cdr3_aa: CASSLTGPGNTIYF
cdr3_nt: TGTGCCAGCAGCCTGACAGGGCCTGGAAACACCATATATTTT

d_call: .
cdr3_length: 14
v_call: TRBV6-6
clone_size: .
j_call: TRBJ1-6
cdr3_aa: CASHDRTYNSPLHF
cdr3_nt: TGTGCCAGCCATGACAGAACCTATAATTCACCCCTCCACTTT

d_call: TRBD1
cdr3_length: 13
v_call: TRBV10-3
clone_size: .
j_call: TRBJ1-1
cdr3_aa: CASARDRVTEAFF
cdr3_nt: TGTGCCAGCGCCCGGGACAGGGTCACTGAAGCTTTCTTT

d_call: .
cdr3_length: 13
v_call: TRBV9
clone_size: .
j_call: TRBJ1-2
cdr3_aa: CASSPSKGRGYTF
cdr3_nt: TGTGCCAGCAGCCCCAGCAAGGGGCGAGGCTACACCTTC

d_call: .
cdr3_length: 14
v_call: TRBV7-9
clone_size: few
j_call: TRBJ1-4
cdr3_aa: CASSPKRENEKLFF
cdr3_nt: TGTGCCAGCAGCCCTAAGCGAGAGAATGAAAAACTGTTTTTT

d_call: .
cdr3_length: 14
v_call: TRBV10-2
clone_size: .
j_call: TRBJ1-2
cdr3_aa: CASSAVLDDYGYTF
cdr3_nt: TGCGCCAGCAGTGCAGTCCTCGATGACTATGGCTACACCTTC

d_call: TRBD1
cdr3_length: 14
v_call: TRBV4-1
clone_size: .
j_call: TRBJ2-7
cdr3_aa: CASSQGAGGDEQYF
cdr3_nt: TGCGCCAGCAGCCAAGGGGCAGGGGGAGACGAGCAGTACTTC

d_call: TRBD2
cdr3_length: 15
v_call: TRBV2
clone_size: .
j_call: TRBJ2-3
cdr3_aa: CASISGGVGTDTQYF
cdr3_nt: TGTGCCAGCATAAGCGGGGGGGTGGGCACAGATACGCAGTATTTT

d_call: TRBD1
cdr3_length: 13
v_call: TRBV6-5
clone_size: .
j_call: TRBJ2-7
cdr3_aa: CASSRDRAAEQYF
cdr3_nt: TGTGCCAGCAGCCGGGACAGGGCGGCTGAGCAGTACTTC

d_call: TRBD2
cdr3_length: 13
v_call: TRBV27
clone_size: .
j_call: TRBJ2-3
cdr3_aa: CASTGLVGDTQYF
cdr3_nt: TGTGCCAGCACCGGACTAGTCGGAGATACGCAGTATTTT

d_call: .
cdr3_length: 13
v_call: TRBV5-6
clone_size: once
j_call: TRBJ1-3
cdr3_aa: CASSAGRRDTIYF
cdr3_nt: TGTGCCAGCAGCGCCGGGAGGAGGGACACCATATATTTT

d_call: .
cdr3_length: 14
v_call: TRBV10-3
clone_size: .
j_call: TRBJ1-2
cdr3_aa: CAINGQTSNYGYTF
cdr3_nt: TGTGCCATCAACGGACAGACATCTAACTATGGCTACACCTTC

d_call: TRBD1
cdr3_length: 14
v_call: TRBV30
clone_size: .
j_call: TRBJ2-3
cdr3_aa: CAWRRTGGADTQYF
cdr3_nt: TGTGCCTGGAGGCGGACAGGGGGCGCAGATACGCAGTATTTT

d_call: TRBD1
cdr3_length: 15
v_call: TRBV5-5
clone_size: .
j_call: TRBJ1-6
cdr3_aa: CASSLTDRVMGPLHF
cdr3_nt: TGTGCCAGCAGCTTGACGGACAGGGTGATGGGGCCCCTCCACTTT

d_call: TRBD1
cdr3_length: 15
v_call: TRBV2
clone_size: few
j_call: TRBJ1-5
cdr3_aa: CASSERGLGGQPQHF
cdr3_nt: TGTGCCAGCAGTGAAAGGGGGCTCGGGGGACAGCCCCAGCATTTT

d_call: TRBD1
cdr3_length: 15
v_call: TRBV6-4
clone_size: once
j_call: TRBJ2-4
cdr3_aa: CASSDSETGGNIQYF
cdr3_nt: TGTGCCAGCAGTGACTCGGAGACAGGGGGCAACATTCAGTACTTC

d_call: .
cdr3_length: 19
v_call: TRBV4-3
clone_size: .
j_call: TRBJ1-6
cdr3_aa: CASSHRKGIPSSYNSPLHF
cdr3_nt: TGCGCCAGCAGCCATCGAAAGGGGATACCGAGCTCCTATAATTCACCCCTCCACTTT

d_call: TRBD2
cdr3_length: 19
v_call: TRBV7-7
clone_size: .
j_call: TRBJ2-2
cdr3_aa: CASSAILPGLAGNTGELFF
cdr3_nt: TGTGCCAGCAGCGCAATTTTACCGGGACTAGCGGGGAACACCGGGGAGCTGTTTTTT

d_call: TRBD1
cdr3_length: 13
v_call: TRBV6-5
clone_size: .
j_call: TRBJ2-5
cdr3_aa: CASSRDRVMPQYF
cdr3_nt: TGTGCCAGCAGCAGGGACAGGGTGATGCCCCAGTACTTC

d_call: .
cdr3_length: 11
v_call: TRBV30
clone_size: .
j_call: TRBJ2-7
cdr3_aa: CAWTNSYEQYF
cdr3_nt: TGTGCCTGGACTAACTCCTACGAGCAGTACTTC

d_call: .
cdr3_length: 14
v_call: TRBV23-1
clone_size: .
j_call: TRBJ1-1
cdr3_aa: CASSHSSRDTEAFF
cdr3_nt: TGCGCCAGCAGCCACTCCTCACGGGACACTGAAGCTTTCTTT

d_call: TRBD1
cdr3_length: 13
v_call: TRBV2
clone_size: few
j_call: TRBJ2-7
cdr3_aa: CASSVDRAYEQYF
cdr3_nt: TGTGCCAGCAGTGTTGACAGGGCCTACGAGCAGTACTTC

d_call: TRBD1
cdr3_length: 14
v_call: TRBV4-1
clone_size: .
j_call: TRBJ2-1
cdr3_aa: CASSLGQGVNEQFF
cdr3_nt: TGCGCCAGCAGCCTGGGACAGGGGGTCAATGAGCAGTTCTTC

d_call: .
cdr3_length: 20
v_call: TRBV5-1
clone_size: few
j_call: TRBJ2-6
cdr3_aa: CASSLAVLGGPLSGANVLTF
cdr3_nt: TGCGCCAGCAGCTTGGCCGTCTTGGGGGGGCCCCTCTCTGGGGCCAACGTCCTGACTTTC

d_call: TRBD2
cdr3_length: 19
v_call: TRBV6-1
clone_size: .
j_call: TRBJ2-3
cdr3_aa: CASSEQRTSGRRGADTQYF
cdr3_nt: TGTGCCAGCAGTGAACAACGGACTAGCGGGAGAAGAGGGGCAGATACGCAGTATTTT

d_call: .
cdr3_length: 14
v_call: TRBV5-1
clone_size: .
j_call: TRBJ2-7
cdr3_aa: CASSFQGGTYEQHF
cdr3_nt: TGCGCCAGCAGCTTTCAGGGAGGCACCTACGAGCAGCACTTC

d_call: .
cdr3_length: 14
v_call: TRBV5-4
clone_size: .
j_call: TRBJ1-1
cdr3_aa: CASSLTKVRSEAFF
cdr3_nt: TGTGCCAGCAGCCTCACCAAGGTGAGGAGTGAAGCTTTCTTT